One sample yielded the 25 T cell receptor beta chains listed below, sequenced in a study of cytomegalovirus exposure and HLA in healthy donors. The PCR ran on 60 Vbeta and 13 Jbeta primers. The repertoire was sequenced with immunoSEQ multiplex PCR; TCRdb's copy has only in-frame clones and lacks some. This table holds about 91,000 clones, 85% to 90% found once. What was sequenced was PBMCs. These receptors were collected from a man aged 18 to 29 in good health and CMV-seronegative.

V is TRBV5-1 and J is TRBJ1-2; D perhaps matches TRBD1 (5 bases). The CDR3 has 12 amino acids. Trimming removed 0 bases at V and 6 bases at J, with 6 bases between. The germline CDR1 and CDR2 sequences are SGHRS and YFSETQ. The CDR3 DNA follows: TGCGCCAGCAGCTTGGGGGGGGATGGCTACACCTTC. The encoded protein is CASSLGGDGYTF. The variable domain in full, with the rest retrieved from reference TRBV5-1 and TRBJ1-2, is KAGVTQTPRYLIKTRGQQVTLSCSPISGHRSVSWYQQTPGQGLQFLFEYFSETQRNKGNFPGRFSGRQFSNSRSEMNVSTLELGDSALYLCASSLGGDGYTFGSGTRLTVV.

This chain uses TRBV4-3 with TRBJ1-1, with 7 bases lining up with TRBD1. This CDR3 spans 17 amino acids. CDR1 LGHNA and CDR2 YSLEER come from the germline V gene. V lost 0 bases, J lost 4 bases, and 11 bases stayed unmatched. CDR3 in DNA: TGCGCCAGCAGCCAAGAGATCACAGGGGAAGTAGGCACTGAAGCTTTCTTT. Translation: CASSQEITGEVGTEAFF.

This clone was counted between two and nine times. V and J are TRBV28 and TRBJ1-1; tentative D call: TRBD1 (6 bases). The germline V gene has CDR1 MDHEN and CDR2 SYDVKM. The CDR3 length is 15 residues. V was shortened by 7 bases and J by 6 bases, with 21 bases between the two germline ends. The CDR3: CASNSPGGSGAEAFF. In nucleotides, the CDR3 is TGTGCCAGCAACTCGCCGGGGGGGTCAGGGGCTGAAGCTTTCTTT.

Here the CDR3 DNA reads TGTGCCAGTCGTCCTGACAGCACCTACAATGAGCAGTTCTTC. Translation gives CASRPDSTYNEQFF. The chain employs TRBV19 and TRBJ2-1; D may be TRBD1 (5 bases). Germline CDR1 reads LNHDA; CDR2 reads SQIVND (reference sequence). Trimming pared 8 bases from V and 2 bases from J, leaving 13 bases between. This CDR3 contains 14 residues.

The chain is built from TRBV4-2 and TRBJ2-4, with D possibly matching TRBD1 (6 bases). The V gene's germline CDR1 is LGHNA and CDR2 YNFKEQ. V was pared by 0 bases and J by 6 bases, with 15 bases between. This CDR3 comprises 16 residues. The CDR3 bases are TGTGCCAGCAGCCAAGATTTGCAGGGGCGCAGAAACATTCAGTACTTC. Encoded protein: CASSQDLQGRRNIQYF.

The V call is TRBV6-4, the J call TRBJ2-4; 11 bases align to TRBD2. V shed 3 bases and J 0 bases; nucleotides not matched to a gene: 7. The CDR3 is 18 amino acids. Germline V CDR1 and CDR2: MRHNA, SNTAGT. The CDR3 loop is CASSEIAGGPQAKNIQYF. CDR3 bases: TGTGCCAGCAGTGAGATAGCGGGAGGGCCCCAAGCCAAAAACATTCAGTACTTC.

This clone is a singleton in its sample. The chain joins TRBV27 to TRBJ2-6; tentatively, D is TRBD1 (6 bases). Germline V gene data show CDR1 as MNHEY and CDR2 as SMNVEV (reference sequence). Trimming shortened V by 4 bases and J by 1 base, and 14 bases separated the two germline ends. The CDR3 consists of 17 residues. Here the CDR3 reads CASSSTITGSGANVLTF. The DNA of the CDR3 is TGTGCCAGCAGTTCGACAATCACAGGGTCTGGGGCCAACGTCCTGACTTTC.

This sequence joins TRBV7-2 and TRBJ2-3, with D perhaps TRBD2 (5 bases). The CDR3 sequence is 16 residues long. Trimming took off 1 base at V and 0 bases at J, with 11 bases between the two ends. The germline CDR1 and CDR2 sequences are SGHTA and FQGNSA. The DNA for the CDR3 is TGTGCCAGCAGCTTAGGGAGGACCCCCAGCACAGATACGCAGTATTTT. It translates to CASSLGRTPSTDTQYF.

This rearrangement joins TRBV10-1 to TRBJ2-2, with 10 bases identical to TRBD2. Per the germline V gene, CDR1 is WNHNN and CDR2 is SYGVQD (reference sequence). The CDR3 contains 15 residues. J lost 3 bases, V lost 7 bases, and 5 bases had no gene match. The CDR3 loop reads CASKSGREDTGELFF. CDR3 in DNA: TGCGCCAGCAAGAGCGGGAGGGAGGACACCGGGGAGCTGTTTTTT.

The chain joins TRBV7-8 to TRBJ1-5; D call uncertain. There are 13 residues in the CDR3. V lost 1 base to trimming and J lost 5 bases, with 6 bases between them. Germline-derived CDR1 and CDR2 are SGHVS and FQNEAQ. The CDR3 DNA follows: TGTGCCAGCAGCTTAGGAGGGTATCAGCCCCAGCATTTT. This translates into CASSLGGYQPQHF.

The genes are TRBV6-5 and TRBJ1-2, with unresolved D. V shed 6 bases and J shed 2 bases, with 10 bases lying between them. This CDR3 has 13 amino acids. CDR1 MNHEY and CDR2 SVGAGI come from the germline V gene. The CDR3 nucleotides are TGTGCCAGCAGGGCCCAGTCAAACTATGGCTACACCTTC. It encodes CASRAQSNYGYTF.

The rearrangement uses TRBV30 and TRBJ1-1, with 9 bases matching TRBD1. Per the germline V gene, CDR1 is GTSNPN and CDR2 is SVGIG (reference sequence). Trimming took 4 bases from V and 4 from J; bases not matched to a gene: 19. CDR3 length: 18 residues. CDR3 loop: CAWKWGQDRGKAGTEAFF. Here the CDR3 DNA reads TGTGCCTGGAAGTGGGGACAGGACAGGGGAAAAGCCGGCACTGAAGCTTTCTTT.

The rearrangement joins TRBV6-5 to TRBJ1-6; 9 bases align to TRBD1. V shed 5 bases, J shed 6 bases, and the junction held 5 bases outside the gene matches. This CDR3 comprises 15 residues. From germline, CDR1 is MNHEY and CDR2 SVGAGI. This chain's CDR3 is CASSGTGGRNSPLHF. CDR3 sequence (DNA): TGTGCCAGCAGTGGAACAGGGGGCCGTAATTCACCCCTCCACTTT.

V usage is TRBV5-1 and J usage is TRBJ2-2; D is perhaps TRBD2 (5 bases). The CDR3 consists of 16 residues. Germline lookup yields CDR1 SGHRS and CDR2 YFSETQ. Deletions cut 4 bases from V and 0 bases from J, with 13 bases between. CDR3 sequence reads: CASSSGLYPNTGELFF. As DNA, the CDR3 is TGCGCCAGCAGCAGCGGACTCTACCCGAACACCGGGGAGCTGTTTTTT.

This sequence joins TRBV7-9 and TRBJ2-1; possible D gene TRBD1, 6 bases. Germline CDR1 is SEHNR and CDR2 is FQNEAQ (reference sequence). Trimming pared 5 bases from V and 6 bases from J, leaving 14 bases between. The CDR3 loop spans 14 amino acids. CDR3 sequence reads: CASSTPTGINEQFF. The CDR3 DNA follows: TGTGCCAGCAGCACGCCAACAGGGATCAATGAGCAGTTCTTC.

The rearrangement joins TRBV5-4 to TRBJ1-1; the D gene is possibly TRBD1 (5 bases). The CDR3 consists of 12 residues. Between the trimmed V and J ends, which lost 2 bases and 5 bases, there was a span of 7 bases. CDR1 is SGHNT and CDR2 is YYREEE in the germline V gene (reference sequence). CDR3: CASSLKGTEAFF. CDR3 nucleotide sequence: TGTGCCAGCAGCTTAAAGGGGACTGAAGCTTTCTTT.

V and J are TRBV28 and TRBJ2-4; 8 bases align to TRBD2. V dropped 6 bases and J dropped 3; count of bases not matched to a gene: 10. Germline V gene data show CDR1 as MDHEN and CDR2 as SYDVKM. The CDR3 length is 16 residues. The CDR3 here is CASRGHSGRVKNIQYF. DNA of the CDR3: TGTGCCAGCAGGGGCCACAGCGGGAGAGTCAAAAACATTCAGTACTTC.

The rearrangement uses TRBV7-9 and TRBJ1-2, with D hard to call. Germline lookup yields CDR1 SEHNR and CDR2 FQNEAQ (reference sequence). The CDR3 runs to 10 residues. V was shortened by 8 bases and J by 6 bases, with 7 bases between the two germline ends. CDR3 in amino acids: CASGRDGYTF. The CDR3 DNA follows: TGTGCCAGCGGTCGGGATGGCTACACCTTC.

The chain has TRBV6-1 and TRBJ2-5; 8 bases are a match to TRBD2. CDR3 length: 16 residues. Germline CDR1 reads MNHNS; CDR2 reads SASEGT. J was trimmed by 3 bases and V by 4 bases; bases with no gene match: 10. The CDR3 coding sequence is TGTGCCAGCAGTGCCACGACGGGAGGGCTGGAAGAGACCCAGTACTTC. It specifies CASSATTGGLEETQYF.

V is TRBV7-9 and J is TRBJ2-1; TRBD2 aligns across 12 bases. The germline CDR1 and CDR2 sequences are SEHNR and FQNEAQ (reference sequence). Unmatched junction bases numbered 8, after V lost 7 bases and J lost 7 bases. The CDR3 has 15 residues. The CDR3 region is CASTRTTSGSNEQFF. CDR3 DNA: TGTGCCAGCACCCGAACGACTAGCGGGAGTAATGAGCAGTTCTTC.

In regard to this clone: Other nucleotide sequences in the sample specify the same CDR3. The rearrangement uses TRBV12-2 and TRBJ1-2. TRBV12-2 is a known pseudogene. The CDR3 loop spans 15 amino acids. CDR3 sequence (DNA): TGTGCAAGCCGCTCCCAGATCGAACGGGGCTATGGCTACACCTTC. It specifies CASRSQIERGYGYTF.

The chain joins TRBV19 to TRBJ2-4, with D possibly TRBD2 on 6 matching bases. The CDR3 covers 13 residues. Germline values: CDR1 LNHDA, CDR2 SQIVND (reference sequence). V gave up 6 bases and J gave up 10 bases, with 16 bases separating them. The CDR3 bases are TGTGCCAGTAGGTCGCCGGGACTCGAGATTCAGTACTTC. Translation: CASRSPGLEIQYF.

The chain is built from TRBV10-3 and TRBJ1-1; D is unresolved. V shed 6 bases and J shed 1 base, with 9 bases lying between them. This CDR3 has 13 residues. The germline CDR1 and CDR2 sequences are ENHRY and SYGVKD. The CDR3: CAIRSSGNTEAFF. CDR3 coding DNA: TGTGCCATCAGGTCCTCAGGGAACACTGAAGCTTTCTTT.

The V gene is TRBV27, the J gene TRBJ2-1; 14 nucleotides agree with TRBD2. The V segment lost 2 bases and the J segment 9 bases; nucleotides outside the gene matches: 9. Per the germline V gene, CDR1 is MNHEY and CDR2 is SMNVEV (reference sequence). The CDR3 runs to 17 residues. In nucleotides, the CDR3 is TGTGCCAGCAGTTTAGGGTGGGGACTAGCGGGAGACAGTGAGCAGTTCTTC. This encodes CASSLGWGLAGDSEQFF.

The gene calls are TRBV30 and TRBJ1-1; 11 bases map to TRBD1. Unmatched junction bases numbered 8, after V lost 2 bases and J lost 0 bases. Germline V CDR1 and CDR2: GTSNPN, SVGIG (reference sequence). This CDR3 contains 17 residues. The chain's CDR3 is CAWSFRTGGPMNTEAFF. The CDR3 nucleotides read TGTGCCTGGAGTTTTAGGACAGGGGGCCCAATGAACACTGAAGCTTTCTTT.